What follows are 2 T cell receptor beta chains derived from one specimen sequenced in a study of vaccination effects on CD4 cells after COVID-19. Their antigen targets remain unknown. Libraries were prepared by immunoSEQ multiplex PCR; TCRdb keeps only in-frame clonotypes and omits some of them. The table lists 23,000 or so clones, roughly 70% of them singletons, with approximately 3.5% in the top ten. Ahead of sequencing, the ViraFEST assay grew antigen-specific CD4+ T cells using viral peptide pools. Culturing for more than 9 days preceded CD4+ T cell isolation. Vaccine recipients had no previous SARS-CoV-2 infection; their nucleocapsid antibodies were negative. Sample: CD4+ T cells from PBMCs cultured with SARS-CoV-2 spike peptides, taken before COVID-19 vaccination. These receptors originate from a human donor who received a COVID-19 vaccine.

This chain joins TRBV3-1 (or the pseudogene TRBV3-2) and TRBJ2-1, with D perhaps matching TRBD1 or TRBD2 (5 bases each). The ends were cut back, 6 bases at V and 15 bases at J, with 12 bases in the middle. Germline V gives CDR1 LGHDT, CDR2 YNNKEL (reference sequence). The CDR3 runs 10 residues. In nucleotides, the CDR3 is TGTGCCAGCAGTCGGGGACGTCTGTTCTTC. Residues: CASSRGRLFF.

The chain uses TRBV29-1 and TRBJ2-1, with D possibly matching TRBD2 (5 bases). CDR1 is SQVTM and CDR2 is ANQGSEA in the germline V gene. The CDR3 is 13 residues long. V was pared by 4 bases and J by 10 bases, with 17 bases between. The CDR3 protein is CSVAKTLEGEQFF. The CDR3 nucleotides are TGCAGCGTTGCCAAAACGTTAGAGGGCGAGCAGTTCTTC.